A single sample is the source of the 18 T cell receptor beta chains below, sequenced in a study of T cells in women clearing cervical HPV infection. Assay: immunoSEQ multiplex PCR; the TCRdb copy retains only in-frame clones and omits some. In all, the sample yields 20,000 to 30,000 clones. The sample consisted of blood buffy coat. The receptors shown here come from a woman between 18 and 69 years old with a cervical HPV16 infection that either progressed to CIN3+ or cleared (not recorded which).

About this clone: The read halts 3 residues ahead of the CDR3 end, with the missing end drawn from the germline J gene. V gene TRBV5-5 combines with J gene TRBJ2-1, with 8 bases matching TRBD2. The CDR3 runs to 13 residues. V was pared by 5 bases and J by 5 bases, with 3 bases of the junction left unmatched. Germline CDR1 reads SGHKS; CDR2 reads YYEKEE (reference sequence). The sequenced CDR3 bases are TGTGCCAGCAGACTAGCGGTTAACAATGAG. It translates to CASRLAVNNE. The entire CDR3 sequence reads CASRLAVNNEQFF. Based on the CDR3 plus reference TRBV5-5 and TRBJ2-1, the full variable domain is DAGVTQSPTHLIKTRGQQVTLRCSPISGHKSVSWYQQVLGQGPQFIFQYYEKEERGRGNFPDRFSARQFPNYSSELNVNALLLGDSALYLCASRLAVNNEQFFGPGTRLTVL.

Its frequency marks this clone as large (0.1 to 1%). This chain's CDR3 is CASSYHRVGPDTQYF. The part of the CDR3 DNA that was read is TGTGCCAGCAGTTACCACAGGGTGGGTCCAGATACG. The chain carries TRBV28 and TRBJ2-3, with a tentative D call TRBD1 (6 bases). The CDR3 end falls 3 residues outside the read, so it is completed with the germline J gene. CDR3 size: 15 residues. The germline V and J ends were trimmed by 4 bases and 4 bases, with 15 bases remaining between them. Germline V CDR1 and CDR2: MDHEN, SYDVKM.

The covered CDR3 bases are TGTGCCAGCAGTGAGGGACTAGCGGACAATGAG. It specifies CASSEGLADNE. The whole CDR3 sequence is CASSEGLADNEQFF. The chain recombines TRBV2 with TRBJ2-1; 11 bases agree with TRBD2. The read terminates 3 residues ahead of where the CDR3 ends, so the germline J gene completes it. The germline CDR1 and CDR2 sequences are SNHLY and FYNNEI. With V trimmed by 3 bases and J by 5 bases, 0 bases remained unmatched. The CDR3 has 14 amino acids.

Of note for this clone: Read data end 3 residues before the CDR3 end; the end is taken from the germline J gene. The chain combines TRBV19 with TRBJ2-5, with 10 bases lining up with TRBD2. From germline, CDR1 is LNHDA and CDR2 SQIVND (reference sequence). This CDR3 spans 15 amino acids. V dropped 6 bases and J dropped 5; count of bases not matched to a gene: 9. The CDR3 region is CASRGLGLASETQYF. CDR3 DNA, as far as it was read: TGTGCCAGTAGGGGTTTGGGACTAGCGTCCGAGACC.

A word on this clone: From the germline J gene comes the end of the CDR3, since the read stops 3 residues before it. This chain connects TRBV24-1 to TRBJ2-4, with D hard to call. The germline V and J ends were trimmed by 2 bases and 6 bases, with 4 bases remaining between them. The CDR3 runs 12 residues. Germline-derived CDR1 and CDR2 are KGHDR and SFDVKD. Incomplete CDR3 DNA: TGTGCCACCAGTGATTCACTAAACATT. Its translation is CATSDSLNI. The entire CDR3 reads CATSDSLNIQYF.

The chain's CDR3 is CASSIRTGNIHSNQPQHF. The CDR3 bases that were read are TGTGCCAGTAGTATTAGGACAGGGAATATTCATAGCAATCAGCCC. The chain couples TRBV19 to TRBJ1-5; 8 nucleotides agree with TRBD1. Coverage ceases 3 residues before the CDR3 finishes, and the germline J gene fills in the end. Germline V gene data show CDR1 as LNHDA and CDR2 as SQIVND (reference sequence). After removal of 3 bases from V and 0 bases from J, the junction contained 10 bases not matched to a gene. This CDR3 contains 18 residues.

With respect to this clone: With the read ending 3 residues before the CDR3 end, the germline J gene is used to fill in that end. The chain is built from TRBV7-6 and TRBJ2-3; TRBD2 matches 7 bases. This CDR3 spans 16 amino acids. CDR1 and CDR2 from the germline V gene are SGHVS and FNYEAQ. The CDR3 DNA, read in part, is TGTGCCAGCAGCGACCAAGTGGGGGGGTCCAATCAGCCG. It is translated as CASSDQVGGSNQP. The entire CDR3 is CASSDQVGGSNQPQYF.

This clone counts as medium-sized (0.01 to 0.1%) by frequency. The CDR3 end falls 3 residues outside the read, so it is completed with the germline J gene. This chain connects TRBV18 to TRBJ2-4, with D perhaps matching TRBD1 (6 bases). This CDR3 is built from 16 residues. Germline lookup yields CDR1 KGHSH and CDR2 LQKENI. The V end was cut by 4 bases, the J end by 0 bases, with 13 bases between. The CDR3 sequence is CASSRGQPLAKNIQYF. Incomplete CDR3 DNA: TGTGCCAGCTCACGCGGACAGCCTCTAGCCAAAAACATT.

Note on this clone: From the germline J gene comes the end of the CDR3, since the read stops 3 residues before it. V is TRBV11-2 and J is TRBJ2-1; 11 nucleotides agree with TRBD2. Germline lookup yields CDR1 SGHAT and CDR2 FQNNGV. This CDR3 region has 15 residues. Trimming took 4 bases from V and 6 from J; bases not matched to a gene: 5. The CDR3 spells CASSSSGTSGNEQFF. CDR3 bases read: TGTGCCAGCAGCTCCTCCGGGACTAGCGGCAATGAG.

Regarding this clone: Coverage ceases 3 residues before the CDR3 finishes, and the germline J gene fills in the end. The rearrangement links TRBV2 to TRBJ2-7; the D gene is possibly TRBD2 (5 bases). The CDR3 has 14 residues. CDR1 is SNHLY, CDR2 FYNNEI, per germline. With 6 bases removed from V and 0 bases from J, the gap between germline ends came to 12 bases. CDR3 in amino acids: CASRTTTTSYEQYF. CDR3 bases read: TGTGCCAGCAGGACGACGACTACCTCCTACGAG.

Concerning this clone: The CDR3 end lies 3 residues beyond the end of the read and is filled in from the germline J gene. The chain joins TRBV15 to TRBJ1-1; TRBD1 matches 8 bases. The J segment lost 4 bases and the V segment lost 0 bases, leaving 4 bases of the junction unmatched. This CDR3 comprises 15 residues. CDR1 LNHNV and CDR2 YYDKDF come from the germline V gene (reference sequence). CDR3: CATSREPQGATEAFF. The part of the CDR3 DNA that was read is TGTGCCACCAGCAGAGAACCTCAGGGGGCCACTGAA.

Remarks on this clone: The CDR3 end lies 3 residues beyond the end of the read and is filled in from the germline J gene. The chain links TRBV5-1 to TRBJ2-2, with D perhaps TRBD2 (6 bases). V lost 2 bases, J lost 7 bases, and 33 bases lay in between. CDR1 is SGHRS, CDR2 YFSETQ, per germline. CDR3 length: 21 amino acids. CDR3 amino acids: CASSFRTREERAVVLDGELFF. The DNA read from the CDR3 is TGCGCCAGCAGCTTCCGTACTAGGGAGGAACGGGCCGTGGTTTTAGACGGGGAG.

Of note for this clone: The read stops 3 residues short of the end of the CDR3; the missing end is completed from the germline J gene. The chain couples TRBV29-1 to TRBJ1-1, with 7 positions matching TRBD1. This CDR3 is built from 13 residues. Per the germline V gene, CDR1 is SQVTM and CDR2 is ANQGSEA. V shed 5 bases, J shed 1 base, and the junction held 4 bases outside the gene matches. CDR3 DNA, as far as it was read: TGCAGCGTTCTTGACAGGGCGAACACTGAA. Protein sequence: CSVLDRANTE. The whole CDR3 region reads CSVLDRANTEAFF.

About this clone itself: The read ends 3 residues early relative to the CDR3; the germline J gene fills the gap. This chain links TRBV19 with TRBJ1-6; D is perhaps TRBD1 (6 bases). The CDR3 is made up of 17 amino acids. The ends were cut back, 7 bases at V and 8 bases at J, with 24 bases in the middle. From germline, CDR1 is LNHDA and CDR2 SQIVND (reference sequence). The CDR3 DNA, read in part, is TGTGCCAGTACCCTAGGGGGGGCACAACCCAAAGATTCACCC. Translating gives CASTLGGAQPKDSP. The full CDR3 protein reads CASTLGGAQPKDSPLHF.

A remark on this clone: The read terminates 3 residues before the CDR3 end, so the remaining end is supplied by the germline J gene. The genes are TRBV13 and TRBJ2-3; D unresolved. Trimming removed 5 bases at V and 3 bases at J, with 9 bases between. Germline-derived CDR1 and CDR2 are PRHDT and FYEKMQ (reference sequence). This CDR3 is 13 amino acids long. CDR3 DNA, as far as it was read: TGTGCCAGCAGCGACATGACGACAGATACG. Its protein is CASSDMTTDT. The full CDR3 sequence reads CASSDMTTDTQYF. Together with reference TRBV13 and TRBJ2-3, the CDR3 gives the full variable domain: AAGVIQSPRHLIKEKRETATLKCYPIPRHDTVYWYQQGPGQDPQFLISFYEKMQSDKGSIPDRFSAQQFSDYHSELNMSSLELGDSALYFCASSDMTTDTQYFGPGTRLTVL.

To note about this clone: The read terminates 3 residues ahead of where the CDR3 ends, so the germline J gene completes it. The gene calls are TRBV7-9 and TRBJ2-1; 7 nucleotides agree with TRBD2. V gave up 8 bases and J gave up 5 bases; unmatched junction bases: 9. The CDR3 consists of 14 residues. The germline CDR1 and CDR2 sequences are SEHNR and FQNEAQ (reference sequence). CDR3 DNA, as far as it was read: TGTGCCAGCTGGAGCGGGGACCCAAACAATGAG. It specifies CASWSGDPNNE. The entire CDR3 is CASWSGDPNNEQFF.

Concerning this clone itself: The CDR3 is cut off 3 residues early in the read; its end comes from the germline J gene. V usage is TRBV5-1 and J usage is TRBJ2-7; TRBD2 aligns across 16 bases. V lost 3 bases to trimming and J lost 1 base; unmatched junction nucleotides: 10. The CDR3 is 19 residues long. Per germline, CDR1 SGHRS and CDR2 YFSETQ. The part of the CDR3 DNA that was read is TGCGCCAGCAGCTCGGGACTAGCGGGAGGGAACGCTTTTTCCTACGAG. It codes for CASSSGLAGGNAFSYE. The whole CDR3 reads CASSSGLAGGNAFSYEQYF.

Details on this clone: The read comes to an end 3 residues before the CDR3 does, leaving the germline J gene to fill in the end. The chain employs TRBV30 and TRBJ2-1; 9 nucleotides agree with TRBD1. CDR3 length: 11 amino acids. Germline values: CDR1 GTSNPN, CDR2 SVGIG (reference sequence). Unmatched junction bases numbered 1, after V lost 4 bases and J lost 9 bases. CDR3 in amino acids: CAWTQGAEQFF. The sequenced CDR3 bases are TGTGCCTGGACACAGGGGGCTGAG.